This paragraph covers one T cell receptor (beta chain) sequence. The germline gives CDR1 SGHNT, CDR2 YYREEE (reference sequence). This CDR3 is 15 amino acids long. Trimming stripped 2 bases from V and 3 bases from J, with 12 bases between. Participants were placed into cohorts based on the clinical history they reported. These data belong to a study of blood T cell repertoires in COVID-19. Study-level background: PBMCs, B-cell-depleted T cells, or T cells were the source of the cDNA or gDNA that made up the material.

This table comes from immunoSEQ multiplex PCR, and its TCRdb copy is limited to in-frame clones, with some not included. The top ten hold roughly 3.9% of the sample, which has more than 300,000 clones, around nine tenths seen once. The chain carries TRBV5-4 and TRBJ1-5; tentatively, D is TRBD1 (6 bases). Sequenced: PBMCs or T cells enriched from blood (not recorded which). The TCR comes from a woman in her 30s who had been exposed to COVID-19. CDR3 nucleotides: TGTGCCAGCAGCTTAGGGGGGGGGACCAATCAGCCCCAGCATTTT. Its translation: CASSLGGGTNQPQHF.